This T cell receptor beta chain was documented in a study of molecular identifiers for immune sequencing clone quantification. The sample holds many counts of this clonotype. The CDR3 has 14 residues. The germline V and J ends were trimmed by 3 bases and 0 bases, with 8 bases remaining between them. CDR1 is MNHEY and CDR2 is SVGAGI in the germline V gene. TCRdb reprocessed the PCR reads with MiXCR, giving one entry per CDR3 protein. The repertoire holds 460,000 or so distinct CDR3 sequences, with about a quarter as singletons. The chain recombines TRBV6-5 with TRBJ1-1; a possible D gene is TRBD1 (6 bases). Sequenced input: naive CD8+ T cells from blood, with Jurkat cell RNA spiked in. Stated subset: FACS-sorted CD8+CD4-CCR7+CD45RA+ naive T cells. This receptor was taken from a human donor in good health. Some libraries in this study had Jurkat cell RNA spiked in. This CDR3 is CASSYSGVNTEAFF. CDR3 bases: TGTGCCAGCAGTTATTCAGGGGTGAACACTGAAGCTTTCTTT.